The clone carrying this T cell receptor (beta chain) was found a few times. The record originates from a study of T cells in Graves' hyperthyroidism and ophthalmopathy. Germline V lookup: CDR1 GTSNPN, CDR2 SVGIG (reference sequence). V gave up 3 bases and J gave up 4 bases; unmatched junction bases: 5. The CDR3 loop spans 15 amino acids. Authors of the study amplified TCR beta CDR3 regions from RNA transcripts. The HTBI primer set served for first-round RT-PCR of the TCR CDR3. One entry per CDR3 protein, called by TCRdb with MiXCR from the multiplex PCR reads. The sample lists 450,000 to 500,000 distinct CDR3 sequences, 22% seen once, with under 55% in the top ten.

This clonotype originated in a woman between 65 and 79 years old with Graves' ophthalmopathy. Sequencing was done on a sample of blood. The chain joins TRBV30 to TRBJ2-2, with 10 bases identical to TRBD2. CDR3 in amino acids: CAWRKSGRATGELFF. In DNA form, the CDR3 reads TGTGCCTGGAGAAAGAGCGGGAGGGCCACCGGGGAGCTGTTTTTT.